Shown below are 14 T cell receptor beta chains from a single sample sequenced in a study of blood T cell repertoires in COVID-19. The method was immunoSEQ multiplex PCR; TCRdb's version includes in-frame clones alone and lacks a portion of them. Among under 200,000 clones listed, approximately 79% were seen once. What was sequenced was peripheral blood. These receptors all stem from a woman at least 80 years old with acute or convalescent COVID-19.

The V gene is TRBV6-2 or TRBV6-3, the J gene TRBJ2-3, with D tentatively TRBD2 (6 bases). Germline lookup yields CDR1 MNHEY and CDR2 SVGEGT. The CDR3 is made up of 15 amino acids. V shed 4 bases and J shed 0 bases, with 11 bases lying between them. Here the CDR3 DNA reads TGTGCCAGCAGTTTGGGGCGGGAAAGCACAGATACGCAGTATTTT. It is translated as CASSLGRESTDTQYF.

V gene TRBV7-7 combines with J gene TRBJ2-3; no clear D gene. The CDR3 consists of 15 residues. Germline lookup yields CDR1 SSHAT and CDR2 FNYEAQ (reference sequence). The V gene lost 1 base and the J gene lost 2 bases, with 10 bases spanning the gap. This chain's CDR3 is CASSLGLSLTDTQYF. The DNA of the CDR3 is TGTGCCAGCAGCTTAGGTTTGAGTCTCACAGATACGCAGTATTTT.

The rearrangement links TRBV10-3 to TRBJ1-2, with unresolved D. The CDR3 consists of 13 residues. V lost 4 bases and J lost 6, with 12 bases in between. Per the germline V gene, CDR1 is ENHRY and CDR2 is SYGVKD. The CDR3 reads CAISVLQSDGYTF. The CDR3 DNA follows: TGTGCCATCAGTGTTCTACAGTCCGATGGCTACACCTTC.

The table lists this clone with many counts. V gene TRBV28 combines with J gene TRBJ2-5; TRBD2 aligns across 11 bases. J gave up 5 bases and V 4 bases, and 12 bases lay outside the gene matches. Germline V lookup: CDR1 MDHEN, CDR2 SYDVKM. This CDR3 contains 17 residues. The CDR3 region is CASSSVVTSGSMETQYF. CDR3 nucleotides: TGTGCCAGCAGTTCAGTAGTTACTAGCGGGAGTATGGAGACCCAGTACTTC.

This CDR3 is CASRGEDSGGPYEQYF. CDR3 in DNA: TGTGCCAGCAGGGGGGAGGATAGCGGGGGACCCTACGAGCAGTACTTC. The chain employs TRBV28 and TRBJ2-7, with 9 bases fitting TRBD2. Unmatched junction bases numbered 11, after V lost 6 bases and J lost 2 bases. The CDR3 sequence is 16 residues long. Germline V gene data show CDR1 as MDHEN and CDR2 as SYDVKM.

The rearrangement uses TRBV18 and TRBJ2-3; TRBD2 matches at 10 bases. From germline, CDR1 is KGHSH and CDR2 LQKENI. The CDR3 runs to 17 residues. Germline trimming cut 4 bases from V and 2 bases from J; bases unmatched to any gene: 9. In nucleotides, the CDR3 is TGTGCCAGCTCACGCCTAGCGGGAGTTTCGTACACAGATACGCAGTATTTT. Protein: CASSRLAGVSYTDTQYF.

V and J are TRBV28 and TRBJ2-3; TRBD1 aligns across 11 bases. Germline values: CDR1 MDHEN, CDR2 SYDVKM. V shed 5 bases, J shed 6 bases, and the junction held 7 bases outside the gene matches. This CDR3 is 15 amino acids long. CDR3 bases: TGTGCCAGCAGTCACGGGACAGGGGGTTCCGATACGCAGTATTTT. Translating gives CASSHGTGGSDTQYF.

This clone was counted a few times. V and J are TRBV11-2 and TRBJ2-7; 13 bases fit TRBD2. Looked up from germline, CDR1 is SGHAT and CDR2 is FQNNGV. This CDR3 contains 16 residues. With V trimmed by 5 bases and J by 6 bases, 10 bases remained unmatched. DNA for the CDR3: TGTGCCAGCAGCCCCAGGGAGGGACTAGCGGGACTCGAGCAGTACTTC. The encoded protein is CASSPREGLAGLEQYF. Variable domain in full (rest from reference TRBV11-2 and TRBJ2-7): EAGVAQSPRYKIIEKRQSVAFWCNPISGHATLYWYQQILGQGPKLLIQFQNNGVVDDSQLPKDRFSAERLKGVDSTLKIQPAKLEDSAVYLCASSPREGLAGLEQYFGPGTRLTVT.

In DNA, the CDR3 is TGCGCCAGCAGCGACGCCGGGACAGGGTACCAAGAGACCCAGTACTTC. This sequence encodes CASSDAGTGYQETQYF. The V gene is TRBV10-1, the J gene TRBJ2-5; 9 bases align to TRBD1. The germline V gene has CDR1 WNHNN and CDR2 SYGVQD (reference sequence). This CDR3 has 16 residues. The trim removed 6 bases at V and 0 bases at J, leaving 8 bases unmatched.

This chain links TRBV28 with TRBJ2-5; TRBD1 aligns across 9 bases. The V gene end was trimmed by 2 bases and the J gene end by 3 bases; junction bases not matched to a gene: 7. This CDR3 has 16 amino acids. Germline-derived CDR1 and CDR2 are MDHEN and SYDVKM. CDR3 nucleotides: TGTGCCAGCAGTTTAACGTGGACAGGGGTTAAAGAGACCCAGTACTTC. Amino acids: CASSLTWTGVKETQYF.

This clone has more than one count but fewer than ten. The gene calls are TRBV6-1 and TRBJ2-1; a weak D match, TRBD2 (6 bases). Germline V gene lookup returns CDR1 MNHNS and CDR2 SASEGT. Trimming removed 1 base at V and 4 bases at J, with 11 bases between. The CDR3 totals 15 residues. DNA for the CDR3: TGTGCCAGCAGTGAAGGGGTTCTAGCGTACAATGAGCAGTTCTTC. It specifies CASSEGVLAYNEQFF.

The J gene is TRBJ2-7, the V gene TRBV14; TRBD2 might be the D (5 bases). The CDR3 covers 14 residues. Trimming stripped 2 bases from V and 4 bases from J, with 12 bases between. Germline assignment: CDR1 SGHDN and CDR2 FVKESK. The CDR3 bases are TGTGCCAGCAGCCAACGCACCCGGGGATACGAGCAGTACTTC. Translation: CASSQRTRGYEQYF.

The chain has TRBV12-3 or TRBV12-4 and TRBJ1-1; 7 bases align to TRBD1. V shed 5 bases and J 3 bases; nucleotides not matched to a gene: 3. The CDR3 extends over 13 amino acids. CDR3: CASSLTGDTEAFF. Here the CDR3 DNA reads TGTGCCAGCAGTCTAACAGGGGACACTGAAGCTTTCTTT.

The V call is TRBV5-1, the J call TRBJ1-2, with D perhaps matching TRBD1 (6 bases). Trimming removed 9 bases at V and 8 bases at J, with 17 bases between. CDR3 length: 12 residues. The germline V gene has CDR1 SGHRS and CDR2 YFSETQ. CDR3 protein: CATREGGDGYTF. The CDR3 DNA reads as TGCGCCACCCGAGAGGGGGGGGACGGCTACACCTTC. The entire variable domain, with the rest obtained from reference TRBV5-1 and TRBJ1-2, is as follows: KAGVTQTPRYLIKTRGQQVTLSCSPISGHRSVSWYQQTPGQGLQFLFEYFSETQRNKGNFPGRFSGRQFSNSRSEMNVSTLELGDSALYLCATREGGDGYTFGSGTRLTVV.